The T cell receptor (beta chain) under discussion was sequenced for a study of blood T cell repertoires in COVID-19. In the study overall: Specimens from acute and convalescent COVID-19 originated in the United States, Italy and Spain. PBMCs, B-cell-depleted T cells, or T cells provided the cDNA or gDNA that made up the material.

Study processing details: The assay estimated nucleated cells by amplifying reference gene primers. Using immunoSEQ multiplex PCR, the repertoire was profiled, and TCRdb retains in-frame clones only, with some absent. The V and J calls and the clone size are those of that table, but D and trimming were determined from the DNA. The sample holds fewer than 85,000 clones, under 80% seen once. Germline-derived CDR1 and CDR2 are SEHNR and FQNEAQ (reference sequence). The CDR3 covers 15 residues. V dropped 1 base and J dropped 7; count of bases not matched to a gene: 5. The genes are TRBV7-9 and TRBJ2-1, with 9 bases aligning to TRBD1. Sample: peripheral blood. This TCR was sampled from a human donor with acute or convalescent COVID-19. The donor label of this sample is uncertain. CDR3 loop: CASSLGDRVRNEQFF. CDR3 sequence (DNA): TGTGCCAGCAGCTTAGGGGACAGGGTTAGAAATGAGCAGTTCTTC.